This T cell receptor (beta chain) was sequenced in a study of blood T cell repertoires in COVID-19. Overall study context: The United States, Italy and Spain were the sources of the acute and convalescent COVID-19 samples. PBMCs, B-cell-depleted T cells, or T cells provided the cDNA or gDNA that made up the material.

V was cut by 5 bases and J by 3 bases, with 14 bases left in between. CDR1 is SNHLY and CDR2 is FYNNEI in the germline V gene. The CDR3 has 15 amino acids. In the original processing: Estimated nucleated cell counts came from reference gene primer amplification. The assay was immunoSEQ multiplex PCR, and TCRdb's table has in-frame clones only and misses some. V, J and clone size are those of that table, while D and trimming were read from the DNA. Of roughly 80,000 clones detected, over 75% appear once; the ten largest clones hold 2.9%. The chain couples TRBV2 to TRBJ1-5; maybe TRBD1 (6 bases). Source material: peripheral blood. This TCR was recovered from a woman aged 80 or over with acute or convalescent COVID-19. As DNA, the CDR3 is TGTGCCAGCAGTCGACAGGCGGGTAACAATCAGCCCCAGCATTTT. Its translation is CASSRQAGNNQPQHF.